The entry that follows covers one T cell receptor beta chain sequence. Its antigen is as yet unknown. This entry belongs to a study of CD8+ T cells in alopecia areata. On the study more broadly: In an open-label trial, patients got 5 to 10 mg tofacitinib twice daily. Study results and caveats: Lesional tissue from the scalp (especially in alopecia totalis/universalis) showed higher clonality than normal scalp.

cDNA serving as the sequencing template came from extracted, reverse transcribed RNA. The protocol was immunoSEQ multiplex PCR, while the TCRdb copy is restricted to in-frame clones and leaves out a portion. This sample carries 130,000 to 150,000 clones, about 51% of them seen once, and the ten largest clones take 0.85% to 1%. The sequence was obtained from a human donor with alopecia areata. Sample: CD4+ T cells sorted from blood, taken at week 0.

CDR3 region: CASSLAGYQYF. DNA of the CDR3: TGTGCCAGCAGTTTGGCGGGTTATCAGTACTTC. The V and J genes are TRBV28 and TRBJ2-5; D is possibly TRBD2 (5 bases). Germline V lookup: CDR1 MDHEN, CDR2 SYDVKM. This CDR3 has 11 residues. V lost 3 bases and J lost 11, with 10 bases in between.